This T cell receptor (beta chain) derives from a study of vaccination and CD4 T cells after COVID-19. Study summary: Post-COVID specimens were obtained a median 101 days after diagnosis (range 35 to 161). Overlapping spike peptides from SARS-CoV-2, HCoV-NL63, HCoV-OC43 and HCoV-229E served to stimulate the cells.

This clonotype was observed a handful of times. Its antigen is undetermined. An Oncomine TCR Beta short-read assay was used to sequence the DNA from cultured CD4+ T cells. A single record per CDR3 protein comes from TCRdb applying MiXCR to the PCR reads. The table lists tens of thousands of distinct CDR3 sequences, 28% of them singletons. Sample time point: late sampling 161 to 241 days after vaccination in a few convalescent patients. Treatment noted: roughly 10-day PBMC culture with coronavirus spike peptide pools or control peptides (ViraFEST assay). ViraFEST used peptide pools to expand antigen-specific T cells, then sequenced TCRs. V lost 8 bases, J lost 1 base, and 18 bases lay in between. The CDR3 is 15 amino acids. Germline V gene sequence: CDR1 MNHEY, CDR2 SVGEGT.

The receptor's source is a human donor who had recovered from COVID-19. The chain combines TRBV6-2 or TRBV6-3 with TRBJ2-7; tentative D call: TRBD2 (6 bases). The source material was CD4+ T cells from blood, cultured in vitro, sampled about 7 months after SARS-CoV-2 vaccination. CDR3: CASQLEGGGSYEQYF. For the CDR3, the DNA is TGTGCCAGCCAACTGGAGGGAGGAGGATCCTACGAGCAGTACTTC.